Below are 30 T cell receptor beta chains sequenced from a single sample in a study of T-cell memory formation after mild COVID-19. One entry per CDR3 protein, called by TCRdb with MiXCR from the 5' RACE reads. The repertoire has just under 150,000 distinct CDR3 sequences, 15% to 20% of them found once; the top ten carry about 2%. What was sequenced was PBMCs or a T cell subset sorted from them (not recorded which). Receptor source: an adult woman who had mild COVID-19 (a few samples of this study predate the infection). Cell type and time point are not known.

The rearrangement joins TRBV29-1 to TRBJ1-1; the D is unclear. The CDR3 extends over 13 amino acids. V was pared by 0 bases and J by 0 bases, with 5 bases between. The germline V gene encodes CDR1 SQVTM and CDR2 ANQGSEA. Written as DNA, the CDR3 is TGCAGCGTTGAAGATCCGGTGAACACTGAAGCTTTCTTT. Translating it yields CSVEDPVNTEAFF.

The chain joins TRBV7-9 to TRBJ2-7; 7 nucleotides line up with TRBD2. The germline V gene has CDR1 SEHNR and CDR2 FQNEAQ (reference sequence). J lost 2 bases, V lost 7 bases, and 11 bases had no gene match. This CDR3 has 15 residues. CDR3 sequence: CASTPSSAGAYEQYF. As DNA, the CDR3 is TGTGCCAGCACCCCAAGCAGCGCGGGAGCCTACGAGCAGTACTTC.

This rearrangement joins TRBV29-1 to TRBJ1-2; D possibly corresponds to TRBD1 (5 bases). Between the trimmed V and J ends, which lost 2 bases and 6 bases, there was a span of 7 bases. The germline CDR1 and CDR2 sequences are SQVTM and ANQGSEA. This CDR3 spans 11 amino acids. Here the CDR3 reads CSVERGDGYTF. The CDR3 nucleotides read TGCAGCGTTGAACGGGGGGATGGCTACACCTTC.

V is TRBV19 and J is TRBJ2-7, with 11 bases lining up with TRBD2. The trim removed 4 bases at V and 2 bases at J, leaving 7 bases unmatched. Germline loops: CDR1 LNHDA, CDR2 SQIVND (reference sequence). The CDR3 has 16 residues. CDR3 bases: TGTGCCAGTAGTACCTCTAGCGGGAGGAACACCTACGAGCAGTACTTC. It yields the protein CASSTSSGRNTYEQYF.

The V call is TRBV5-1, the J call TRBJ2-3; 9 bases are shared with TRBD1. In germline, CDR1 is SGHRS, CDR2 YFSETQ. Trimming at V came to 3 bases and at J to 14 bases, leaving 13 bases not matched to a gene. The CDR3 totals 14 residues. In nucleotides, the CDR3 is TGCGCCAGCAGCTCCCCGGGACAGGGAGGGTCGGCGTATTTT. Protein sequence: CASSSPGQGGSAYF.

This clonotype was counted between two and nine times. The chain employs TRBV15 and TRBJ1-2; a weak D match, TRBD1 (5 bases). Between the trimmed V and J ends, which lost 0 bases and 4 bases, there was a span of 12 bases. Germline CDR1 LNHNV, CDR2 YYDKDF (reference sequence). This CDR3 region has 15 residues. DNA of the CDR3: TGTGCCACCAGCAGAGATTTGGGGGTCGGCTATGGCTACACCTTC. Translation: CATSRDLGVGYGYTF.

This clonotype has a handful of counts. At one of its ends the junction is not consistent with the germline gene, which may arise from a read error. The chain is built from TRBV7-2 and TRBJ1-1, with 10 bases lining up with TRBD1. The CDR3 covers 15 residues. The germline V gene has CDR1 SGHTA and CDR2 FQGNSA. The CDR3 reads CASSPRQGANTEVFF. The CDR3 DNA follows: TGTGCCAGCAGCCCGAGACAGGGGGCGAACACTGAAGTTTTCTTT.

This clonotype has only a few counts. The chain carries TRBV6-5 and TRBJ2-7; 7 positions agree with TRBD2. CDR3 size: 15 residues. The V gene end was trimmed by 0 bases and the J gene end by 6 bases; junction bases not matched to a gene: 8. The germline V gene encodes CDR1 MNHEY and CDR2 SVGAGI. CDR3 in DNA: TGTGCCAGCAGTTACTCGAGTAACGGGAGGCGCGAGCAGTACTTC. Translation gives CASSYSSNGRREQYF.

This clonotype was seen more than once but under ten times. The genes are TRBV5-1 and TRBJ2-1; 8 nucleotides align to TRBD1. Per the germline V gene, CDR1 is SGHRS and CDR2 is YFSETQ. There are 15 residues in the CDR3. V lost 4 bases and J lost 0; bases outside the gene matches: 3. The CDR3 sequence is CASSPGQGSYNEQFF. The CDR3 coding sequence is TGCGCCAGCAGCCCAGGACAGGGCTCCTACAATGAGCAGTTCTTC.

As DNA, the CDR3 is TGTGCCAGCAGCCAAAGTCCAGATACGCAGTATTTT. Amino acid sequence: CASSQSPDTQYF. The rearrangement uses TRBV4-2 and TRBJ2-3; D not resolved. CDR1 LGHNA and CDR2 YNFKEQ come from the germline V gene. V lost 2 bases, J lost 4 bases, and 4 bases lay in between. This CDR3 is 12 amino acids long.

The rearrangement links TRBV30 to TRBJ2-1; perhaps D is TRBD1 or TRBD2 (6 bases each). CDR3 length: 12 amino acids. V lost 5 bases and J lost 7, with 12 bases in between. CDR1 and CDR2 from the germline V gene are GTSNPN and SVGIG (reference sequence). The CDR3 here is CAWLKGGNEQFF. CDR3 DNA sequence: TGTGCCTGGTTAAAGGGGGGAAATGAGCAGTTCTTC.

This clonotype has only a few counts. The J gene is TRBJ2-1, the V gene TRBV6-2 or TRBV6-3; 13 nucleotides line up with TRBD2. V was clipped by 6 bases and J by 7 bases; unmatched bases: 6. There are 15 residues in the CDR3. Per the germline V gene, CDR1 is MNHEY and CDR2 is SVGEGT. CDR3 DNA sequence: TGTGCCAGCAGCCGGACTAGCGGGGGTTTTAATGAGCAGTTCTTC. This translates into CASSRTSGGFNEQFF.

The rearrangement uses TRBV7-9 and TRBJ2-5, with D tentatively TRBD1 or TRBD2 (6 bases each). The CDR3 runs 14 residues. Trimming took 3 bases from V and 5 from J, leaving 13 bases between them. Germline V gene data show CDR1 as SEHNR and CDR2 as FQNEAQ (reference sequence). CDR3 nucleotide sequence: TGTGCCAGCAGCTTGGGGGGCTCAGAGGAGACCCAGTACTTC. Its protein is CASSLGGSEETQYF.

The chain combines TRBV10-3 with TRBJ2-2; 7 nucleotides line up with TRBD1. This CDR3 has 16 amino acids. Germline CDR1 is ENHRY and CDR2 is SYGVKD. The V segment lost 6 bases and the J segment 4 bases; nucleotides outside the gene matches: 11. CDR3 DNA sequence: TGTGCCATCAGGGCCCAGGGGGAAATCTTCACCGGGGAGCTGTTTTTT. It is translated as CAIRAQGEIFTGELFF.

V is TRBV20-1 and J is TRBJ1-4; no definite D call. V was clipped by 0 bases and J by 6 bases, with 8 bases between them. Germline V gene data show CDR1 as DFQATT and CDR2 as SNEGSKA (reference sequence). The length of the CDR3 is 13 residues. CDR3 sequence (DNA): TGCAGTGCTAGAGACAGGTTTGATGAAAAACTGTTTTTT. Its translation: CSARDRFDEKLFF.

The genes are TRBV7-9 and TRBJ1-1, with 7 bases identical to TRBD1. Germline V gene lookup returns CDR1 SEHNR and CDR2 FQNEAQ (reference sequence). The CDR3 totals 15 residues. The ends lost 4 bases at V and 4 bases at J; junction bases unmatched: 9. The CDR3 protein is CASSSHRGLGTEAFF. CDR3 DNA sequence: TGTGCCAGCAGCTCCCACAGGGGCCTAGGCACTGAAGCTTTCTTT.

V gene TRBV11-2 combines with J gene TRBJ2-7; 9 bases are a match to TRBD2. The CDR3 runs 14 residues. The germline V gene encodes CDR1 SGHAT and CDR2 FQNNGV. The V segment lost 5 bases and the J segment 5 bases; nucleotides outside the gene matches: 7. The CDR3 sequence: CASSATSGRNEQYF. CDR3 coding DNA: TGTGCCAGCAGCGCGACTAGCGGTCGCAACGAGCAGTACTTC.

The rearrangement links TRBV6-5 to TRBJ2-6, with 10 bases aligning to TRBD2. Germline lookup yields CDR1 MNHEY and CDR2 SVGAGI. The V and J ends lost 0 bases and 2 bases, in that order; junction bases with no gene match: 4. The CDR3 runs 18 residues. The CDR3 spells CASSYSSGRVAGANVLTF. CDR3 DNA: TGTGCCAGCAGTTACTCGAGCGGGAGGGTGGCTGGGGCCAACGTCCTGACTTTC.

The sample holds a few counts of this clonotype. This chain's CDR3 is CASSFRDSPDTQYF. The CDR3 nucleotides read TGTGCCAGCTCATTCCGGGACTCTCCAGATACGCAGTATTTT. The V call is TRBV18, the J call TRBJ2-3; maybe TRBD2 (6 bases). V was shortened by 5 bases and J by 4 bases, with 13 bases between the two germline ends. The CDR3 extends over 14 amino acids. Looked up from germline, CDR1 is KGHSH and CDR2 is LQKENI.

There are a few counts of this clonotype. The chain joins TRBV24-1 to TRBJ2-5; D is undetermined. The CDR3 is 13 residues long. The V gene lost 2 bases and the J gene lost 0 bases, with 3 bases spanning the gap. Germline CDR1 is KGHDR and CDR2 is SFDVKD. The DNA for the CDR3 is TGTGCCACCAGTGATTCCTACCAAGAGACCCAGTACTTC. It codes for CATSDSYQETQYF.

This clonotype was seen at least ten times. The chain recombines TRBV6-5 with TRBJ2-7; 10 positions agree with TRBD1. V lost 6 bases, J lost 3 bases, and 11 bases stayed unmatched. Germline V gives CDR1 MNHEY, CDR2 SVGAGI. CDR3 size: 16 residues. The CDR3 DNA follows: TGTGCCAGCAGCCGGGCCCCGGGACAGGGGCTCTACGAGCAGTACTTC. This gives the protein CASSRAPGQGLYEQYF.

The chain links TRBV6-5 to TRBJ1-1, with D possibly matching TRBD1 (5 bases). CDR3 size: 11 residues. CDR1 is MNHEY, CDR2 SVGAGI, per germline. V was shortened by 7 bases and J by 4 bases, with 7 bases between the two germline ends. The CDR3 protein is CASKGLTEAFF. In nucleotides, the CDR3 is TGTGCCAGCAAGGGACTCACTGAAGCTTTCTTT.

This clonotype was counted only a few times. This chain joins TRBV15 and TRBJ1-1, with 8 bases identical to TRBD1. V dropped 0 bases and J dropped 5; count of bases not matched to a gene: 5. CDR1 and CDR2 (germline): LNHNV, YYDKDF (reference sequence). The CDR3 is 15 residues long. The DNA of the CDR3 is TGTGCCACCAGCAGAGATCTGACAGGGGTGACTGAAGCTTTCTTT. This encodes CATSRDLTGVTEAFF.

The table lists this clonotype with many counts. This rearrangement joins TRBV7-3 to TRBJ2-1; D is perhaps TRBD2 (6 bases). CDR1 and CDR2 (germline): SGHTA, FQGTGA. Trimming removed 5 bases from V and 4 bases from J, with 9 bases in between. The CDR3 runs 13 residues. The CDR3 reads CASSDGTYNEQFF. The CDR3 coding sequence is TGTGCCAGCAGCGACGGGACTTACAATGAGCAGTTCTTC.

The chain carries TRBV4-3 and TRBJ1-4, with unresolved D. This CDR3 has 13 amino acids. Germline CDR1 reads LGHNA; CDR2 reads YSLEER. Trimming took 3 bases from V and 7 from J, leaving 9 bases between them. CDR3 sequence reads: CASSQGFGEKLFF. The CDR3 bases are TGCGCCAGCAGCCAGGGGTTCGGTGAAAAACTGTTTTTT.

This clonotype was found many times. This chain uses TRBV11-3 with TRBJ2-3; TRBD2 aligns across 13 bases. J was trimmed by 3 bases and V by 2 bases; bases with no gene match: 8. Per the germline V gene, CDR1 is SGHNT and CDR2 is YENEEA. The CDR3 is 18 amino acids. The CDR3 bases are TGTGCCAGCAGCTTACGGGGACTAGCGGGAATTCGTACAGATACGCAGTATTTT. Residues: CASSLRGLAGIRTDTQYF.

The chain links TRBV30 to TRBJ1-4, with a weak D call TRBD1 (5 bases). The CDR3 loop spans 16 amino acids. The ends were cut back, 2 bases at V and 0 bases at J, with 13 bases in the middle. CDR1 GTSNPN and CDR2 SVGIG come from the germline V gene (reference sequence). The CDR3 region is CAWSFRQLTTNEKLFF. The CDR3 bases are TGTGCCTGGAGTTTCAGACAGCTAACAACTAATGAAAAACTGTTTTTT.

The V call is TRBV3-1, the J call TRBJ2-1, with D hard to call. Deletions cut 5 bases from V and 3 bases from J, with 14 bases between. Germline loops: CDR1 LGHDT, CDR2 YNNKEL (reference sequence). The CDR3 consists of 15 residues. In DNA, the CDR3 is TGTGCCAGCAGCTCTACTTCCTCGGGCTACAATGAGCAGTTCTTC. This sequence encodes CASSSTSSGYNEQFF.

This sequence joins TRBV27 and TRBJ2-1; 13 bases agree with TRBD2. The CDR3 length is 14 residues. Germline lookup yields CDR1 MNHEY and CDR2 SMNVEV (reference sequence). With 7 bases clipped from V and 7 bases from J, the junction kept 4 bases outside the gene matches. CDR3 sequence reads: CASKTSGRINEQFF. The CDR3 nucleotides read TGTGCCAGCAAGACTAGCGGGAGGATAAATGAGCAGTTCTTC.

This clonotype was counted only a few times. CDR3: CASSKMTGPGELFF. CDR3 DNA: TGTGCCAGCAGCAAGATGACAGGGCCCGGGGAGCTGTTTTTT. The J gene is TRBJ2-2, the V gene TRBV7-2; 7 bases align to TRBD1. The CDR3 runs 14 residues. V lost 5 bases, J lost 6 bases, and 6 bases stayed unmatched. Germline V CDR1 and CDR2: SGHTA, FQGNSA.